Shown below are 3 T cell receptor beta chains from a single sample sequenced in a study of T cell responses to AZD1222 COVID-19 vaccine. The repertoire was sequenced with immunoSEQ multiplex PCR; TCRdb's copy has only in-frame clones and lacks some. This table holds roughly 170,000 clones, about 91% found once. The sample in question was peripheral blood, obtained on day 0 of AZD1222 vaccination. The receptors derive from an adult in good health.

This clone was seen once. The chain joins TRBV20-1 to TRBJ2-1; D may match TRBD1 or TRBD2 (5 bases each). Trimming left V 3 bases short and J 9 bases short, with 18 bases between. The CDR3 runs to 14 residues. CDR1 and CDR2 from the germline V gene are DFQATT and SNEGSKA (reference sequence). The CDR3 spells CSASSRWGTSEQFF. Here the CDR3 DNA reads TGCAGTGCTAGTTCCCGGTGGGGGACCAGTGAGCAGTTCTTC.

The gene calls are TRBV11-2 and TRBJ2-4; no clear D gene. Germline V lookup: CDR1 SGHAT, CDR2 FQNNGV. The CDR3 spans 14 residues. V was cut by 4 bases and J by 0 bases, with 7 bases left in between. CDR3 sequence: CASSSLVAKNIQYF. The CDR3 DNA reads TGTGCCAGCAGCTCACTTGTAGCCAAAAACATTCAGTACTTC.

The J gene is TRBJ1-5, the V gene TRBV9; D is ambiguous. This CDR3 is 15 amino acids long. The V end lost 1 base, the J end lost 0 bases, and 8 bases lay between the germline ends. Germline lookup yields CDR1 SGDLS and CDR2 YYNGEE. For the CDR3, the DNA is TGTGCCAGCAGCGTAACAGCGTCTAGCAATCAGCCCCAGCATTTT. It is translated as CASSVTASSNQPQHF.